Listed below are T cell receptor beta chains from one sample, sequenced in a study of cytomegalovirus exposure and HLA in healthy donors. Assay: immunoSEQ multiplex PCR; the TCRdb copy retains only in-frame clones and omits some. The sample has about 90,000 clones, 70% to 75% seen once; the top ten hold 16%. Source material: PBMCs. These receptor sequences come from a woman aged 18-29 years in good health and CMV-seropositive. Both conserved end residues are part of each CDR3. Each record gives: V gene, clone size, D gene, J gene, CDR3 protein, CDR3 DNA. A D gene is named only where the DNA matches it firmly. Some rows have no size entry. The others give once, few or many, or a class for an expanded clone.

TRBV19	-	TRBD1	TRBJ2-6	CASSIRGGGTGMSGANVLTF	TGTGCCAGTAGTATTCGAGGCGGCGGGACAGGGATGTCTGGGGCCAACGTCCTGACTTTC
TRBV6-5	few	TRBD1	TRBJ2-7	CASSYSGTGVYEQYF	TGTGCCAGCAGTTACTCTGGGACAGGGGTCTACGAGCAGTACTTC
TRBV2	-	-	TRBJ1-1	CASIAQDTEAFF	TGTGCCAGCATCGCCCAGGACACTGAAGCTTTCTTT
TRBV5-1	-	-	TRBJ1-1	CASSVTGNTEAFF	TGCGCCAGCAGCGTGACAGGGAACACTGAAGCTTTCTTT
TRBV7-9	-	TRBD1	TRBJ1-5	CASSPEGTGANQPQHF	TGTGCCAGCAGCCCAGAAGGGACAGGGGCGAATCAGCCCCAGCATTTT
TRBV18	-	-	TRBJ2-7	CASSTTQGTYEQYF	TGTGCCAGCTCCACCACACAGGGTACCTACGAGCAGTACTTC
TRBV6-5	-	-	TRBJ1-4	CASSYSWRGGEKLFF	TGTGCCAGCAGTTATAGTTGGAGGGGCGGAGAAAAACTGTTTTTT
TRBV5-6	-	TRBD1	TRBJ2-3	CASSLAGQGTDTQYF	TGTGCCAGCAGCTTGGCGGGACAGGGCACAGATACGCAGTATTTT
TRBV5-6	-	TRBD1	TRBJ1-2	CASSLAPGQGVNYGYTF	TGTGCCAGCAGCTTGGCCCCGGGACAGGGAGTCAACTATGGCTACACCTTC
TRBV9	-	TRBD2	TRBJ2-1	CASSPQGLASDEQFF	TGTGCCAGCAGCCCGCAGGGACTAGCGAGCGATGAGCAGTTCTTC
TRBV4-1	few	-	TRBJ2-3	CASSQDGTTDTQYF	TGCGCCAGCAGCCAAGATGGGACTACAGATACGCAGTATTTT
TRBV18	few	TRBD1	TRBJ1-6	CASSWDRGQESPLHF	TGTGCCAGCTCGTGGGACAGGGGGCAAGAATCACCCCTCCACTTT
TRBV29-1	-	-	TRBJ1-2	CSSTPGTDPNGYTF	TGCAGCTCGACCCCGGGGACTGATCCCAATGGCTACACCTTC
TRBV12-5	-	TRBD1	TRBJ2-7	CASGGTGLVHEQYF	TGTGCTAGTGGGGGGACAGGGTTGGTCCACGAGCAGTACTTC
TRBV5-4	-	TRBD2	TRBJ2-7	CASSPGGYEQYF	TGTGCCAGCAGCCCGGGGGGCTACGAGCAGTACTTC
TRBV7-3	-	TRBD1	TRBJ2-5	CASSRTGGTEETQYF	TGTGCCAGCAGCCGGACAGGCGGAACCGAAGAGACCCAGTACTTC
TRBV6-5	-	-	TRBJ1-2	CASTGDRSYGYTF	TGTGCCAGCACGGGCGACAGGAGCTATGGCTACACCTTC
TRBV4-3	once	TRBD2	TRBJ2-5	CASSRDSGRVETQYF	TGCGCCAGCAGCCGAGATAGCGGGAGGGTAGAGACCCAGTACTTC
TRBV9	-	TRBD1	TRBJ2-3	CASSEGQAYTDTQYF	TGTGCCAGCAGCGAGGGACAGGCGTACACAGATACGCAGTATTTT
TRBV5-1	-	-	TRBJ2-5	CASSWSGTQETQYF	TGCGCCAGCAGCTGGTCCGGGACACAAGAGACCCAGTACTTC
TRBV15	-	-	TRBJ2-7	CATSSRGYEQYF	TGTGCCACCAGCAGTCGAGGCTACGAGCAGTACTTC
TRBV10-3	-	TRBD2	TRBJ2-7	CAIGMTSGEIRSHEQYF	TGTGCCATCGGCATGACTAGCGGGGAAATTCGATCCCACGAGCAGTACTTC
TRBV11-2	-	TRBD1	TRBJ1-1	CASSPGTALNTEAFF	TGTGCCAGCAGCCCAGGGACAGCCTTGAACACTGAAGCTTTCTTT
TRBV4-3	-	TRBD2	TRBJ2-3	CASSQEWTRGDSTDTQYF	TGCGCCAGCAGCCAAGAATGGACCCGGGGGGATAGCACAGATACGCAGTATTTT
TRBV30	-	-	TRBJ2-7	CAWGSGRAYEQYF	TGTGCCTGGGGCTCGGGCAGGGCTTACGAGCAGTACTTC
TRBV5-4	few	TRBD1	TRBJ1-1	CASSSTGKEAFF	TGTGCCAGCAGCTCGACAGGGAAGGAAGCTTTCTTT
TRBV29-1	few	-	TRBJ1-2	CSVSAGDYGYTF	TGCAGCGTTTCGGCAGGGGACTATGGCTACACCTTC
TRBV6-6	-	TRBD1	TRBJ2-2	CASSYSGTGATGELFF	TGTGCCAGCAGTTACTCCGGGACAGGGGCTACCGGGGAGCTGTTTTTT
TRBV7-6	-	-	TRBJ1-1	CASSLQGSTEAFF	TGTGCCAGCAGCTTGCAGGGGAGCACTGAAGCTTTCTTT
TRBV5-4	-	-	TRBJ2-5	CASSRGGETQYF	TGTGCCAGCAGCAGGGGGGGGGAGACCCAGTACTTC
TRBV27	few	TRBD1	TRBJ1-2	CASSRTGVGGYTF	TGTGCCAGCAGTCGGACAGGGGTAGGAGGCTACACCTTC
TRBV4-3	once	-	TRBJ1-3	CASSQDKGVPGNTIYF	TGCGCCAGCAGCCAAGACAAGGGAGTCCCTGGAAACACCATATATTTT
TRBV28	-	-	TRBJ1-1	CASSLLGRRDTEAFF	TGTGCCAGCAGTTTATTGGGCCGGAGGGACACTGAAGCTTTCTTT
TRBV7-9	-	-	TRBJ2-5	CASIPSGQETQYF	TGTGCCAGCATCCCGTCGGGACAAGAGACCCAGTACTTC
TRBV7-2	-	-	TRBJ2-3	CASSLESGVTDTQYF	TGTGCCAGCAGCTTAGAGAGCGGAGTTACAGATACGCAGTATTTT
TRBV15	-	-	TRBJ2-7	CATSRDQEGEQYF	TGTGCCACCAGCAGAGATCAAGAGGGCGAGCAGTACTTC
TRBV5-4	-	TRBD1	TRBJ2-2	CASSWTGNTGELFF	TGTGCCAGCAGCTGGACAGGGAACACCGGGGAGCTGTTTTTT
TRBV27	-	TRBD1	TRBJ1-2	CASKGTVYGYTF	TGTGCCAGCAAGGGGACAGTCTATGGCTACACCTTC
TRBV30	few	-	TRBJ1-1	CASSLVWRGGTEAFF	TGTGCCAGCAGCTTGGTGTGGAGGGGGGGAACTGAAGCTTTCTTT
TRBV9	-	TRBD1	TRBJ1-4	CASSSGGGTGNEKLFF	TGTGCCAGCAGCTCCGGAGGGGGGACAGGGAATGAAAAACTGTTTTTT
TRBV7-8	-	TRBD2	TRBJ2-2	CASSFLAGGQTGELFF	TGTGCCAGCAGCTTCCTAGCGGGGGGGCAGACCGGGGAGCTGTTTTTT
TRBV2	-	-	TRBJ2-3	CASSIQGFTDTQYF	TGTGCCAGCAGTATCCAGGGGTTCACAGATACGCAGTATTTT
TRBV2	-	TRBD2	TRBJ2-7	CASSQVPGLATYEQYF	TGTGCCAGCAGCCAAGTTCCGGGACTAGCTACTTACGAGCAGTACTTC
TRBV5-1	-	TRBD2	TRBJ2-1	CASSPASRLAGVGNEQFF	TGCGCCAGCAGCCCCGCGTCGAGGCTAGCGGGAGTGGGAAATGAGCAGTTCTTC
TRBV7-2	-	TRBD2	TRBJ2-7	CASSHGGGSYEQYF	TGTGCCAGCAGCCATGGCGGGGGCTCCTACGAGCAGTACTTC
TRBV7-3	-	-	TRBJ2-7	CASSPGKIYEQYF	TGTGCCAGCAGCCCGGGAAAAATCTACGAGCAGTACTTC
TRBV11-3	-	TRBD1	TRBJ2-1	CASSPDRGNEQFF	TGTGCCAGCAGCCCGGACAGGGGGAATGAGCAGTTCTTC
TRBV5-1	-	TRBD1	TRBJ1-6	CASSYTGEASPLHF	TGCGCCAGCAGCTATACAGGGGAGGCTTCACCCCTCCACTTT
TRBV5-1	-	-	TRBJ2-2	CASRGLLDTGELFF	TGCGCCAGCAGGGGACTCCTCGACACCGGGGAGCTGTTTTTT
TRBV4-1	few	-	TRBJ1-2	CASSQVDSNNYGYTF	TGCGCCAGCAGCCAAGTGGACAGTAATAACTATGGCTACACCTTC
TRBV5-1	-	-	TRBJ1-1	CASSGQGFTEAFF	TGCGCCAGCAGCGGTCAGGGATTCACTGAAGCTTTCTTT
TRBV7-2	-	-	TRBJ2-5	CASSSRLEETQYF	TGTGCCAGCAGCTCTCGACTAGAAGAGACCCAGTACTTC
TRBV7-3	-	TRBD2	TRBJ2-1	CASSLFGGGAGNEQFF	TGTGCCAGCAGCTTATTTGGCGGGGGGGCGGGGAATGAGCAGTTCTTC